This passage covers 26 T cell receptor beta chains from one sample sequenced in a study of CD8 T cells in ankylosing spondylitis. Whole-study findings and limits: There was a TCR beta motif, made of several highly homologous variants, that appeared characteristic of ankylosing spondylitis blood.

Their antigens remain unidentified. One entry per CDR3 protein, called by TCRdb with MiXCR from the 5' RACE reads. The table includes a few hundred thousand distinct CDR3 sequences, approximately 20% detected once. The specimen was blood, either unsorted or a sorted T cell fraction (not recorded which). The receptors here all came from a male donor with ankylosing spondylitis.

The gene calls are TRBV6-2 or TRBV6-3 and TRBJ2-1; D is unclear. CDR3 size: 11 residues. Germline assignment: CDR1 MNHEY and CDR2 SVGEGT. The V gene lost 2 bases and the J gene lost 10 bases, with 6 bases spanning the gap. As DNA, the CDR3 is TGTGCCAGCAGTTACCCCACCGAGCAGTTCTTC. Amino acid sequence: CASSYPTEQFF.

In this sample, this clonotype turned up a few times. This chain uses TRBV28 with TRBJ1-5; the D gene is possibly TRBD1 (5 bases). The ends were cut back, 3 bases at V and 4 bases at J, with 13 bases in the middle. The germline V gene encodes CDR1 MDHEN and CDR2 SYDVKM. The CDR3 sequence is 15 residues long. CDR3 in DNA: TGTGCCAGCAGTTTGTTTTGGGGCGAAAATCAGCCCCAGCATTTT. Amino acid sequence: CASSLFWGENQPQHF.

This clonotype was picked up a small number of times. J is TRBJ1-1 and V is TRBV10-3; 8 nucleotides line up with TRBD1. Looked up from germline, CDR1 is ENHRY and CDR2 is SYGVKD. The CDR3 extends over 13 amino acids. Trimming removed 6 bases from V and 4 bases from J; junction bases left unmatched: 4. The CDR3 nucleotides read TGTGCCATCAGGACAGGGGAGAGCACTGAAGCTTTCTTT. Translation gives CAIRTGESTEAFF.

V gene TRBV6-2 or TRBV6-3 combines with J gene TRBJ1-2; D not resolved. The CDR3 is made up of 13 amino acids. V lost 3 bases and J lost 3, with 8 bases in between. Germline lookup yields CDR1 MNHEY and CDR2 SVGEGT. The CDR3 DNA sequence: TGTGCCAGCAGTTATCCAACGGACTATGGCTACACCTTC. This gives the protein CASSYPTDYGYTF.

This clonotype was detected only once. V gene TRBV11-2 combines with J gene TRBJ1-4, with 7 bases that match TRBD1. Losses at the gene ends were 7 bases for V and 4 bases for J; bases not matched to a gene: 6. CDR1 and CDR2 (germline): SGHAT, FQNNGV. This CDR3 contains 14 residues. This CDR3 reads CASTYGTDNEKLFF. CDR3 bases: TGTGCCAGCACTTATGGGACAGATAATGAAAAACTGTTTTTT.

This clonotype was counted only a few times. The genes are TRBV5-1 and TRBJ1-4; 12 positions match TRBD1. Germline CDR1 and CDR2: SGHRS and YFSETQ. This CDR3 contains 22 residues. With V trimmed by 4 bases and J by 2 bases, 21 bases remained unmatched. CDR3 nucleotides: TGCGCCAGCAGCGTAACCGGGACAGGGGGCGTAGGGAGTGGAGTGACTAATGAAAAACTGTTTTTT. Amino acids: CASSVTGTGGVGSGVTNEKLFF.

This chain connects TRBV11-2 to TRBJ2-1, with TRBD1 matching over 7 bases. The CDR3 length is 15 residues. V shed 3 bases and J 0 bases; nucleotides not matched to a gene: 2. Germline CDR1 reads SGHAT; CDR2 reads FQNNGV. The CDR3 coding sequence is TGTGCCAGCAGCTTTGGGGACAGCTCCTACAATGAGCAGTTCTTC. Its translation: CASSFGDSSYNEQFF.

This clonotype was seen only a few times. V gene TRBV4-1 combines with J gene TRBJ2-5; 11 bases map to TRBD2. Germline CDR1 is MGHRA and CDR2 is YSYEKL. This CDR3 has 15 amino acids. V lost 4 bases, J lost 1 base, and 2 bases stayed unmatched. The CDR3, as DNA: TGCGCCAGCAGCCCACTAGCGGGGGCCCAAGAGACCCAGTACTTC. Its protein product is CASSPLAGAQETQYF.

Here the CDR3 reads CASRRLARTGELFF. CDR3 nucleotide sequence: TGTGCCAGCAGGAGACTAGCGAGGACCGGGGAGCTGTTTTTT. The rearrangement uses TRBV28 and TRBJ2-2; 8 bases are shared with TRBD2. The V gene end was trimmed by 6 bases and the J gene end by 5 bases; junction bases not matched to a gene: 5. Germline V lookup: CDR1 MDHEN, CDR2 SYDVKM. The CDR3 contains 14 residues.

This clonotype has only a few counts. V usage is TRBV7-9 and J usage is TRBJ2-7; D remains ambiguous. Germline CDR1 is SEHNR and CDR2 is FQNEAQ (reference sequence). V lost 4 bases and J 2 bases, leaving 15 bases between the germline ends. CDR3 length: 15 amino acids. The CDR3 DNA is TGTGCCAGCAGCTCCGGGTCCGTCGGACCCTACGAGCAGTACTTC. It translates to CASSSGSVGPYEQYF.

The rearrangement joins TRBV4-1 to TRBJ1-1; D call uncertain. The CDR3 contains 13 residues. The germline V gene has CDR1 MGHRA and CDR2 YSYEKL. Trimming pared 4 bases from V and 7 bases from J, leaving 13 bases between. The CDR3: CASSPPFGSEAFF. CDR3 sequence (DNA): TGCGCCAGCAGCCCACCCTTCGGCAGTGAAGCTTTCTTT.

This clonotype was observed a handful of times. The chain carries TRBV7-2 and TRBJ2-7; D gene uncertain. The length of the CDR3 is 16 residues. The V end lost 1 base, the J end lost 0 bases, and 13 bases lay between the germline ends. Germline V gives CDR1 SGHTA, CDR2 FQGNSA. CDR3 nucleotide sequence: TGTGCCAGCAGCTTAGTGGCCAGCGCGAGCTCCTACGAGCAGTACTTC. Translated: CASSLVASASSYEQYF. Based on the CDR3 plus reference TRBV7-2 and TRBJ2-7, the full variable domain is GAGVSQSPSNKVTEKGKDVELRCDPISGHTALYWYRQSLGQGLEFLIYFQGNSAPDKSGLPSDRFSAERTGGSVSTLTIQRTQQEDSAVYLCASSLVASASSYEQYFGPGTRLTVT.

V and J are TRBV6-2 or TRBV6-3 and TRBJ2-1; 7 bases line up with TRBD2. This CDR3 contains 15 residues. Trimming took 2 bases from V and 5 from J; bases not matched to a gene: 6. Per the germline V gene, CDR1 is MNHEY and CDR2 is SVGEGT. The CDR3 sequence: CASSYPPSGHNEQFF. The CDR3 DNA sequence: TGTGCCAGCAGTTACCCGCCTAGCGGACACAATGAGCAGTTCTTC.

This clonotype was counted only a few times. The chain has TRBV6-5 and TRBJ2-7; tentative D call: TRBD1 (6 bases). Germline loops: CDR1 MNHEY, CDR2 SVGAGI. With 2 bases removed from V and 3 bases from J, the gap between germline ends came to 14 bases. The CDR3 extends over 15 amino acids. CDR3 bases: TGTGCCAGCAGTTACACGAGACAGGCTGGCTACGAGCAGTACTTC. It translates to CASSYTRQAGYEQYF.

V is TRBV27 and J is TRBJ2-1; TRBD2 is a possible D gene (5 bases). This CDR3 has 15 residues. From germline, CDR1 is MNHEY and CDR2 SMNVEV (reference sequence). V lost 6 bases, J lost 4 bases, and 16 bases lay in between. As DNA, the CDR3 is TGTGCCAGCAGAGAGGAGTCTAGCTATTACAATGAGCAGTTCTTC. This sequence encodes CASREESSYYNEQFF.

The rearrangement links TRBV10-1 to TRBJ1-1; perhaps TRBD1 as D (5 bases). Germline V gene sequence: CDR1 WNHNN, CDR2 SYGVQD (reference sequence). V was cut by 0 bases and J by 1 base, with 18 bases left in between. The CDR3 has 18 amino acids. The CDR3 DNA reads TGCGCCAGCAGTGAGTCGATCATTCGGAGGGGCGGGAACACTGAAGCTTTCTTT. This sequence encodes CASSESIIRRGGNTEAFF.

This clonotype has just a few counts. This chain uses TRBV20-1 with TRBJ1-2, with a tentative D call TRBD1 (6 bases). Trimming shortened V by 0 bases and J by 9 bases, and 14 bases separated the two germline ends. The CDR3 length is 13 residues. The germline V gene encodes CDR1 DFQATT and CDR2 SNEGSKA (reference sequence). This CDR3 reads CSARDRRGASYTF. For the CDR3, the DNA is TGCAGTGCTAGAGATAGGAGGGGGGCGAGCTACACCTTC.

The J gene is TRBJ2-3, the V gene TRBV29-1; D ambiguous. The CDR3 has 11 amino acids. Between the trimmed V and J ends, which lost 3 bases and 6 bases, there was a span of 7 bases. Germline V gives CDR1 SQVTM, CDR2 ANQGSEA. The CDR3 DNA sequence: TGCAGCGTTGACTTCAGGGATACGCAGTATTTT. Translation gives CSVDFRDTQYF.

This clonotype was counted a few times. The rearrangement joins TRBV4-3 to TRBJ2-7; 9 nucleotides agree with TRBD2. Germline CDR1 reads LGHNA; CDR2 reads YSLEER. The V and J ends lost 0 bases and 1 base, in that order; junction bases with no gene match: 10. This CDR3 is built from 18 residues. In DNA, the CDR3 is TGCGCCAGCAGCCAAGATAGTCCGACTAGCGGCAATTCCTACGAGCAGTACTTC. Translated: CASSQDSPTSGNSYEQYF.

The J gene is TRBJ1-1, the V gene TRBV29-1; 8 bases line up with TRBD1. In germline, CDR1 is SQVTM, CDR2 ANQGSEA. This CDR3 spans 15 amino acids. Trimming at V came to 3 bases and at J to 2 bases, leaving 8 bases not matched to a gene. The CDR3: CSVDLQGAGNTEAFF. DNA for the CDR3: TGCAGCGTTGATCTCCAGGGGGCGGGAAACACTGAAGCTTTCTTT.

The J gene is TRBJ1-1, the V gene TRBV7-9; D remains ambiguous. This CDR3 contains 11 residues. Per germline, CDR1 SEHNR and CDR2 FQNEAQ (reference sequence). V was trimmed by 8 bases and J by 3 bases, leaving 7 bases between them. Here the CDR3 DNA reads TGTGCCAGCCAATTAGACACTGAAGCTTTCTTT. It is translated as CASQLDTEAFF.

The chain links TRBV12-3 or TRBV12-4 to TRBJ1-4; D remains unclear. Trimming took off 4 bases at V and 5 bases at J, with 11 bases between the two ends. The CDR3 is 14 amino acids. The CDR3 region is CASSSGLANEKLFF. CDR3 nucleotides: TGTGCCAGCAGTTCCGGACTGGCAAATGAAAAACTGTTTTTT.

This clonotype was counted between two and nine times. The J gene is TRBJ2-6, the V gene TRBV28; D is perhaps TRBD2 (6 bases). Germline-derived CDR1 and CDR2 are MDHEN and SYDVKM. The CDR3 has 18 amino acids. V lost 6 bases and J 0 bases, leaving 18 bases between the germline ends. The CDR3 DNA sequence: TGTGCCAGCAGCCTCCGAGGACTACAAAGCTCTGGGGCCAACGTCCTGACTTTC. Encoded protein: CASSLRGLQSSGANVLTF.

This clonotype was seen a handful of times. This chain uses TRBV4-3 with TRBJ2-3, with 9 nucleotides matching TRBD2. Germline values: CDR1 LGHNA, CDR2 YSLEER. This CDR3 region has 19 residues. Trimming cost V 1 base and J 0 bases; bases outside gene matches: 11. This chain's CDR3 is CASSQVVGLAKSSTDTQYF. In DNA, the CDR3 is TGCGCCAGCAGCCAAGTAGTAGGACTAGCGAAATCTAGCACAGATACGCAGTATTTT.

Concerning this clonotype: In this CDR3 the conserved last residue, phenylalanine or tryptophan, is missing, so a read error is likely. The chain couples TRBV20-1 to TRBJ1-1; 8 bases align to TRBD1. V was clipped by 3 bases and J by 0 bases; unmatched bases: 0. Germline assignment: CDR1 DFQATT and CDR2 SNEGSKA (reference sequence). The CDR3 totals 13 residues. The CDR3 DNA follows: TGCAGTGCTAGGACAGGGGTGAACACTGAAGCTTTCTCT. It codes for CSARTGVNTEAFS.

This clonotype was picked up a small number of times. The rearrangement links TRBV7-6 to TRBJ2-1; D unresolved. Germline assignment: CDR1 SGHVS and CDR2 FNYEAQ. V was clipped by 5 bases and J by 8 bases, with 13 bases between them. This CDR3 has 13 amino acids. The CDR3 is CASSPPLIDEQFF. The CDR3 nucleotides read TGTGCCAGCAGCCCGCCCCTTATCGATGAGCAGTTCTTC.